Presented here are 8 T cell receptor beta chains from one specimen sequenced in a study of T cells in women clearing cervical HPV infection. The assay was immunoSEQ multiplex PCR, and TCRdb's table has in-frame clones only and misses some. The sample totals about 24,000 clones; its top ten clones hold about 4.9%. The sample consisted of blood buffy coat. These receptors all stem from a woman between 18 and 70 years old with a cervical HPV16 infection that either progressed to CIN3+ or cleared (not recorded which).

This CDR3 is CASSPRDIAGKNEQFF. The CDR3 DNA, read in part, is TGCGCCAGCAGCCCTCGGGATATAGCGGGTAAGAATGAG. The chain links TRBV5-1 to TRBJ2-1; 7 bases are a match to TRBD2. From the germline J gene comes the end of the CDR3, since the read stops 3 residues before it. The CDR3 sequence is 16 residues long. Trimming cost V 4 bases and J 7 bases; bases outside gene matches: 14. CDR1 SGHRS and CDR2 YFSETQ come from the germline V gene.

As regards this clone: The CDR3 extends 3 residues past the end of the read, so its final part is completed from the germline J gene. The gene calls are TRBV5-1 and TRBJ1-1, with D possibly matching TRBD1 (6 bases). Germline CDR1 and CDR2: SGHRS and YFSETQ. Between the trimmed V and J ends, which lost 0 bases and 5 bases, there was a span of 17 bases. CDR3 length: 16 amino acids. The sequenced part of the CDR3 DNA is TGCGCCAGCAGCTTGGGGGTCAGGGGCCAACAGACTGAA. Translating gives CASSLGVRGQQTE. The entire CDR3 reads CASSLGVRGQQTEAFF.

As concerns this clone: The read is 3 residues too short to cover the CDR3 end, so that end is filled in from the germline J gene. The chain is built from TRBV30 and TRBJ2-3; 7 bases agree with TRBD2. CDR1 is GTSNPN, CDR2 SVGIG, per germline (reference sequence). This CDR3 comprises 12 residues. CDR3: CAWAGAPVAQYF. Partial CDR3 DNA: TGTGCCTGGGCGGGAGCGCCGGTGGCG.

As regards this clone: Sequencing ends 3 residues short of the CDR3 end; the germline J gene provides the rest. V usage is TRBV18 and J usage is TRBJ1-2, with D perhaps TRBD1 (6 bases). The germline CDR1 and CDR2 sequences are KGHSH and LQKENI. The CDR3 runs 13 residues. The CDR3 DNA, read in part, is TGTGCCAGCTCACCAGTACAGGGTGCCGGG. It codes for CASSPVQGAG. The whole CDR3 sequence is CASSPVQGAGYTF.

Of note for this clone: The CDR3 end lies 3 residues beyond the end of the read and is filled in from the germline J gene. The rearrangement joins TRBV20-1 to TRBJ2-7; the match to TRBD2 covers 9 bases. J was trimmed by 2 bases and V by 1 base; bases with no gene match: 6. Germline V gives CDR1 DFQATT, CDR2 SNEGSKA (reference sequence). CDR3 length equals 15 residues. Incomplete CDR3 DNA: TGCAGTGCTAGAGGGCGGGAGGGCCGCCCCTACGAG. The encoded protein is CSARGREGRPYE. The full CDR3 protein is CSARGREGRPYEQYF.

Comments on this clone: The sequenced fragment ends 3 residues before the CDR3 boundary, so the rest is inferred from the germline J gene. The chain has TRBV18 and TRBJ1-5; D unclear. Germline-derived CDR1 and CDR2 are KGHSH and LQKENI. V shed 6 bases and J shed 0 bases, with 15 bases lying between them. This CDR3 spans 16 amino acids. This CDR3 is CASSPATPNSNQPQHF. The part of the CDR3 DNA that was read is TGTGCCAGCTCCCCTGCCACTCCAAATAGCAATCAGCCC.

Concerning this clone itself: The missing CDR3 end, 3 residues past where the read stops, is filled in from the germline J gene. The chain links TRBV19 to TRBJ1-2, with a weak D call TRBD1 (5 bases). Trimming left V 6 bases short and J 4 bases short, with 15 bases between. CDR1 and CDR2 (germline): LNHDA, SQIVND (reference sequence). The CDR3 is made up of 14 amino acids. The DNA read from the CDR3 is TGTGCCAGTAGCTACCAGGGAGGCGTCTATGGC. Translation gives CASSYQGGVYG. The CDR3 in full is CASSYQGGVYGYTF.

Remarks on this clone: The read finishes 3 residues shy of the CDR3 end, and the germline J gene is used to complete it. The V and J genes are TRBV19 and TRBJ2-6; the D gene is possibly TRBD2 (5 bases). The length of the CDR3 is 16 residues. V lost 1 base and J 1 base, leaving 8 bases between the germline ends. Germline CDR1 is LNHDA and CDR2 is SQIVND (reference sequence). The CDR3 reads CASSIGGGSGANVLTF. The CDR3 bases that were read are TGTGCCAGTAGTATAGGTGGCGGGTCTGGGGCCAACGTC.